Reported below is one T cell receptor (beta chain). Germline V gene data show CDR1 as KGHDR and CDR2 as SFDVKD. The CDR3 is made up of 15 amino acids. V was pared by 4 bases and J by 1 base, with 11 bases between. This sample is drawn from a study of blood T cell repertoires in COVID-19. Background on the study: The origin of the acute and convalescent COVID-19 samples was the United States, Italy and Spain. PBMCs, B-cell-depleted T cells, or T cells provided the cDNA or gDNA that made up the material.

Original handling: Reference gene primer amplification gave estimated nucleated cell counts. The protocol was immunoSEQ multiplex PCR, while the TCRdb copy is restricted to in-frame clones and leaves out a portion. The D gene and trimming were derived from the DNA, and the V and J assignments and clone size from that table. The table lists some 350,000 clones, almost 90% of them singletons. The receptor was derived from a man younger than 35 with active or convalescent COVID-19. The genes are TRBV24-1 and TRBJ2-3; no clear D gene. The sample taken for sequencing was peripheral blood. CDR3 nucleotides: TGTGCCACCAGTGAATCTCCCCGGGGCACAGATACGCAGTATTTT. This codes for CATSESPRGTDTQYF.